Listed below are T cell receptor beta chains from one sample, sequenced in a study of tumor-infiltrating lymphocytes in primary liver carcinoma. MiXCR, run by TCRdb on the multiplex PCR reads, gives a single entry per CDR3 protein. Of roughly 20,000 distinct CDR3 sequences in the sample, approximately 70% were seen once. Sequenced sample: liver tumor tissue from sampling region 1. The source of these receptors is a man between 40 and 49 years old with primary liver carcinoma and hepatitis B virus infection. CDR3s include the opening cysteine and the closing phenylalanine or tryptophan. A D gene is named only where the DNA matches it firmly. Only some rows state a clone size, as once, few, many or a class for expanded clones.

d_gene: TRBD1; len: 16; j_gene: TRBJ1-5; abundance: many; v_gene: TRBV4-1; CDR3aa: CASSQNTDRVGQPQHF; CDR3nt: TGCGCCAGCAGCCAAAACACGGACAGGGTCGGCCAGCCCCAGCATTTT
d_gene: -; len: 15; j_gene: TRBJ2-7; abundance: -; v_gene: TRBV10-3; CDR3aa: CATSESSQRAYEQYF; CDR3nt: TGTGCCACCAGTGAGTCGTCGCAGCGAGCCTACGAGCAGTACTTC
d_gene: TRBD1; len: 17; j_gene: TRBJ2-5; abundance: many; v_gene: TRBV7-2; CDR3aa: CASSSPLGTVDQETQYF; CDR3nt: TGTGCCAGCAGCTCTCCTTTGGGGACAGTAGACCAAGAGACCCAGTACTTC
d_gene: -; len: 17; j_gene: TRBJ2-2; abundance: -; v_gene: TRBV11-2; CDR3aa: CASSLALEGVNAGELLF; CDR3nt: TGTGCCAGCAGCTTAGCATTAGAAGGGGTGAACGCCGGGGAGCTGTTATTT
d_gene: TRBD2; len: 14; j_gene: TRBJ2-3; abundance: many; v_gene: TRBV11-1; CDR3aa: CASSLRQRAGESHF; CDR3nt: TGTGCCAGCAGCTTAAGGCAACGTGCGGGAGAGTCTCACTTT
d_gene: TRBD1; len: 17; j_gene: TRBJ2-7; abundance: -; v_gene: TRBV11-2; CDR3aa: CATSLILVQGVWGEQYF; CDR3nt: TGTGCCACCAGCCTAATTCTAGTTCAGGGGGTATGGGGCGAGCAGTATTTC
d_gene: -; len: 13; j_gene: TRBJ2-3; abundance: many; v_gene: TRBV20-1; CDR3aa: CSADGGSTDTQYF; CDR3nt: TGCAGTGCTGATGGCGGGAGCACAGATACGCAGTATTTT
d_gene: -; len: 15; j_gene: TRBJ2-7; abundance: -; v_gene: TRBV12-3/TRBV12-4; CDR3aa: CASSLAGEVNCEQYF; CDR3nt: TGTGCCAGCAGTTTAGCTGGAGAGGTTAACTGCGAGCAGTACTTC
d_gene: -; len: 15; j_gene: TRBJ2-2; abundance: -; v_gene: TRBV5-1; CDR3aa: CASSLARSYTGELFF; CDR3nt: TGCGCCAGCAGCTTAGCCAGGAGCTATACCGGGGAGCTGTTTTTT
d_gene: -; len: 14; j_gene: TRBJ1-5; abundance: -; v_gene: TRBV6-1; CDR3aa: CASSEGVSDQTQHF; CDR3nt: TGTGCCAGCAGTGAAGGGGTGTCGGATCAGACCCAGCATTTT
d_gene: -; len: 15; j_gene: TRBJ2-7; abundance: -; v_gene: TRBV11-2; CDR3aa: CASGLTRGLSYEQCF; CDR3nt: TGTGCCAGCGGCCTGACCCGGGGACTGAGCTACGAGCAGTGCTTC
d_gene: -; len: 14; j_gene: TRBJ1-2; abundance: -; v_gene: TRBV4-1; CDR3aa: CAISQGDMNYGYTF; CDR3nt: TGCGCCATCAGCCAAGGAGACATGAACTATGGCTACACCTTC
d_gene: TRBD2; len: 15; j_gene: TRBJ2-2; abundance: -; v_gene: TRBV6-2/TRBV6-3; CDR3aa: CVSRTGLADTGGLFF; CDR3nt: TGTGTCAGCAGAACGGGACTAGCGGACACCGGGGGGCTGTTTTTT